These T cell receptor beta chains were read from a single sample in a study of shared clonotypes between healthy human individuals. The data were produced by immunoSEQ multiplex PCR, yet TCRdb's version contains in-frame clones alone and is incomplete. The sample holds 100,000 or so clones; less than 50% are singletons and the top ten take around 15%. The sequenced sample consisted of PBMCs. Receptors originate from a woman between 40 and 50 years old in good health. Some clones in this sample may be carry-over from other donors' samples. Each CDR3 is given with its conserved first and last residue.

v_call cdr3_aa
TRBV7-8 CASSLAINGVNQPQHF
TRBV9 CASSLTSGSTDTQYF
TRBV6-6 CASSPGTSGSYEQYF
TRBV13 CASSFGTTGNTIYF
TRBV5-1 CASSLSQGSYEQYF
TRBV1 CTSSQVGLAGSEQYF
TRBV9 CASSVEGSNQETQYF
TRBV19 CASSPRGQITAYEQYF
TRBV29-1 CSVGSGTGRNEQYF
TRBV30 CAWSRRDNGWWEPQHF